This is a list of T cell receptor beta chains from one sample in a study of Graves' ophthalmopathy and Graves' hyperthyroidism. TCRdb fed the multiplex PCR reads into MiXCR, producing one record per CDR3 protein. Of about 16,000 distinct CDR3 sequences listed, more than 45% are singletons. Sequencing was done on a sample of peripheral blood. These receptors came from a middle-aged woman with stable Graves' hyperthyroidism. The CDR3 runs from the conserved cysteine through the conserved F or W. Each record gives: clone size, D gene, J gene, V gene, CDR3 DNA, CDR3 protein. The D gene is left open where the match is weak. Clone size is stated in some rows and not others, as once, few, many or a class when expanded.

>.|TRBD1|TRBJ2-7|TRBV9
TGTGCCAGCAGCGTAGGAGGGGGCCTGCCCTACGAGCAGTACTTC
CASSVGGGLPYEQYF
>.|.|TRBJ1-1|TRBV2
TGTGCCAGCAGTGGGGTGACAGCGAACACTGAAGCTTCCTTT
CASSGVTANTEASF
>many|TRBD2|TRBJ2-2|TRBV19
TGTGCCAGTAGGGGACTAGCGGCGAACACCGGGGAGCTGTTTTTT
CASRGLAANTGELFF
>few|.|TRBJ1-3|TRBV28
TGTGCCGTTGGGGGGCGGGTAAACACCATATATTTT
CAVGGRVNTIYF
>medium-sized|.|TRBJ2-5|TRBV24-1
TGTGCCACCAGTGCGGTCTCCTGGGAGACCCAGTACTTC
CATSAVSWETQYF
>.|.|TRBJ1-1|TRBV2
TGTGCCATCCCGGACCGTAGTAACACTGAAGCTTTCTTT
CAIPDRSNTEAFF
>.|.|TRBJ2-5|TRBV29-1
TGCAGCGCCCCCCTGGGACCCGCAGAGACCCAGTACTTC
CSAPLGPAETQYF
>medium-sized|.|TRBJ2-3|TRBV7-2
TGTGCCAGCGGTGGGAGGCTGAGCACAGATACGCAGTATTTT
CASGGRLSTDTQYF
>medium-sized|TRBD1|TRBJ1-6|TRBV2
TGTGCCAGCAGAGAGAGACAGGGGTTTAATTCACCCCTCCACTTT
CASRERQGFNSPLHF
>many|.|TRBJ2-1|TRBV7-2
TGTGCCAGCAGCTTCTCTAGCGCGCCCCTCGATGAGCAGTTCTTC
CASSFSSAPLDEQFF
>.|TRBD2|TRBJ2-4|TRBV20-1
TGCAGTGCCCAGGGACTAGCGGGAGCGGCGGACATTCAGTACTTC
CSAQGLAGAADIQYF
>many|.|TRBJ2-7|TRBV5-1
TGCGCCAGCAGCTTGGGGCAGATCTACGAGCAGTACTTC
CASSLGQIYEQYF
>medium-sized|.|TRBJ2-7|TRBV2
TGTGCCAGCGGCGAACAGGGACCTTCCCACGAGCAGTACTTC
CASGEQGPSHEQYF
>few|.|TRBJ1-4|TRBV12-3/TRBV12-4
TGTGCCAGCAGATACAGCCCCGCACAAGGGCGGAATGAAAAACTGTTTTTT
CASRYSPAQGRNEKLFF
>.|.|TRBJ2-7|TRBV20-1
TGCAGTGCTATCCCGACACTGAGCTACGAGCAGTACTTC
CSAIPTLSYEQYF
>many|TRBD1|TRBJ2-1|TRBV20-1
TGCAGTGCTAGAGATGTGAGCCGGGACAGGGGCTACAATGAGCAGTTCTTC
CSARDVSRDRGYNEQFF
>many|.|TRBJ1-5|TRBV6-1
TGTGCCAGCAGGTACACAGCGAATCAGCCCCAGCATTTT
CASRYTANQPQHF
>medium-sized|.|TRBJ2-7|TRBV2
TGTGCCAGCAGTGAAGCGCTTCACTACGAGCAGTACTTC
CASSEALHYEQYF
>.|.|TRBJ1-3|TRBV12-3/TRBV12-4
TGTGCCAGCAGCCCTAAGCAGGGAGGGATAAACACCATATATTTT
CASSPKQGGINTIYF
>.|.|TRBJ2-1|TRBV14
TGTGCCAGCAGCCAAGTCGGACAGCTCTATGAGCAGTTCTTC
CASSQVGQLYEQFF
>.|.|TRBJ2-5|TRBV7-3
TGTGCCAGCAGCTTAATGGGTAGCGAGACCCAGTACTTC
CASSLMGSETQYF
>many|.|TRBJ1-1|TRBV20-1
TGCAGTGCTAGAATACTTTGGGGGAACACTGAAGCTTTCTTT
CSARILWGNTEAFF
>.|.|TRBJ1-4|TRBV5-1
TGCGCCAGCAGAGACAGCGTTAATGAAAAACTGTTTTTT
CASRDSVNEKLFF
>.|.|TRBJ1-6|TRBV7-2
TGTGCCAGCAGCTTATCGTCTGAATCCTATAATTCACCCCTCCACTTT
CASSLSSESYNSPLHF
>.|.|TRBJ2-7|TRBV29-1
TGCAGCGTTGTGCTAGCGCGAGCCTCCTACGAGCAGTACTTC
CSVVLARASYEQYF
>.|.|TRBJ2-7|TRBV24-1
TGTGCCACCAGCGATTCGACGTCAGGTACCCACGAGCAGTACTTC
CATSDSTSGTHEQYF
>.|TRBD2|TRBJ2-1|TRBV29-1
TGCAGCGTTGAAGGACTAGCCATACTTAACTCCTACAATGAGCAGTTCTTC
CSVEGLAILNSYNEQFF
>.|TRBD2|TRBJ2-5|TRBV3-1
TGTGCCAGCAGCCAACGGGGCGGGGGGGCCGCGAAGACCCAGTACTTC
CASSQRGGGAAKTQYF
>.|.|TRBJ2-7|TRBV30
TGTGCCTGGAACAGGGCGGAGTACGAGCAGTACTTC
CAWNRAEYEQYF
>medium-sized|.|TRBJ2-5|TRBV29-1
TGCAGCACCGGCGCCCGGGGCGAGACCCAGTACTTC
CSTGARGETQYF
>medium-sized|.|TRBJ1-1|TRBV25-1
TGTGCCAGCAGTGCCCTCAGGGGAACTGAAGCTTTCTTT
CASSALRGTEAFF
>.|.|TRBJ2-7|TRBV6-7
TGTGCCAGCAGATGGGAACCCGACCCCAACTACGAGCAGTACTTC
CASRWEPDPNYEQYF
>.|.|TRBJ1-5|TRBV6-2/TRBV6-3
TGTGCCAGCAGTTACGTCTTGAGGGCCAGCAATCAGCCCCAGCATTTT
CASSYVLRASNQPQHF
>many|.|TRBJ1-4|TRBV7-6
TGTGCCAGCAGCCCACAGCCAACTAATGAAAAACTGTTTTTT
CASSPQPTNEKLFF
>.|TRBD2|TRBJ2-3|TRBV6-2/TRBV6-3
TGTGCCAGCAGTTACTCTACGACTAGCGGGAGGTCGACAGATACGCAGTATTTT
CASSYSTTSGRSTDTQYF
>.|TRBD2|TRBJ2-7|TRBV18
TGTGCCAGCTCACTACCTAGCGGGGGGAGCTCCTACGAGCAGTACTTC
CASSLPSGGSSYEQYF
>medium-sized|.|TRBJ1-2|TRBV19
TGTGCCAGTAGTACCTGGGAGTCGTACTATGGCTACACCTTC
CASSTWESYYGYTF
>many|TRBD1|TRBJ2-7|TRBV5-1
TGCGCCAGCAGCTTGGGACAGGGGGTCTCCTACGAGCAGTACTTC
CASSLGQGVSYEQYF
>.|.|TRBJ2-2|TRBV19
TGTGCCAGCAGTTTAGACAGGAGGGGGGACGGGGAGCTGTTTTTT
CASSLDRRGDGELFF
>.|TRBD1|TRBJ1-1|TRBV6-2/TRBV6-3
TGTGCCAGCAGCCCAGGACAGGTAGGGAACACTGAAGCTTTCTTT
CASSPGQVGNTEAFF
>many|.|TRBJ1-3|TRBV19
TGTGCCAGTAACCGACAAGCCTCTGGAAACACCATATATTTT
CASNRQASGNTIYF
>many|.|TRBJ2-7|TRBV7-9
TGTGCCAGCAGCCCCCCCGGGGGCCCCTACGAGCAGTACTTC
CASSPPGGPYEQYF
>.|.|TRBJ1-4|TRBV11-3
TGTGCCAGCAGGGGAACCGGGGAGGAAAAACTGTTTTTT
CASRGTGEEKLFF
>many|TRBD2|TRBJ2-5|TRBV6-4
TGTGCCAGCAGCCGACTAGCGGGCCACCAAGAGACCCAGTACTTC
CASSRLAGHQETQYF
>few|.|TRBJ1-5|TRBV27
TGTGCCAGCAGTCCCCAGGGCAACAATCAGCCCCAGCATTTT
CASSPQGNNQPQHF
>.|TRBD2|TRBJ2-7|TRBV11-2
TGTGCCAGCAGCCAAGGACTAGCTTCCTACGAGCAGTACTTC
CASSQGLASYEQYF
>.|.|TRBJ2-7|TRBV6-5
TGTGCCAGCAGTTGCCAGGGTAACGAGCAGTACTTC
CASSCQGNEQYF
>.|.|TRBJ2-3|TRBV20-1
TGCAGTGCTAGACTGCGGGCCGGAGATACGCAGTATTTT
CSARLRAGDTQYF
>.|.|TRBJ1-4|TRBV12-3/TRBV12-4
TGTGCCAGCAGCAGCGACATAAATGAAAAACTGTTTTTT
CASSSDINEKLFF
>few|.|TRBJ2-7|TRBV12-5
TGTGCTAGTGGTTTCTGGACTTCGGGCGGACAGTACTTC
CASGFWTSGGQYF
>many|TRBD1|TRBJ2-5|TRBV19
TGTGCCAGTAGTAGGGGAGACAGGGTTGGTGCGGAGACCCAGTACTTC
CASSRGDRVGAETQYF
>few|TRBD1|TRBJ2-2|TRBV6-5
TGTGCCAGCAGCCCCGGGACAGAAAACACCGGGGAGCTGTTTTTT
CASSPGTENTGELFF
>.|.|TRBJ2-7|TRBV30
TGTGCCTGGACTTCGGACAGTTCCTACGAGCAGTACTTC
CAWTSDSSYEQYF
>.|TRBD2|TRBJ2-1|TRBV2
TGTGCCAGCAGTGAAGCGGCTAGCGGTTACAATGAGCAGTTCTTC
CASSEAASGYNEQFF
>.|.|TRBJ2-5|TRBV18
TGTGCCAGCTCACGTCCTTCAGCGATATTCCAAGAGACCCAGTACTTC
CASSRPSAIFQETQYF